This TCR beta chain derives from a study of blood T cell repertoires in COVID-19. The CDR3 loop spans 12 amino acids. CDR1 is LNHNV, CDR2 YYDKDF, per germline (reference sequence). Profiled with immunoSEQ multiplex PCR; TCRdb holds only in-frame clones, not every one. The sample carries approximately 92,000 clones, around 81% recorded once. This clone occurred a few times. Germline and junction disagree at one end, which may indicate a read error. The TCR originated in a man in his 60s with acute or convalescent COVID-19. The J gene is TRBJ1-6, the V gene TRBV15; unclear D gene. Sequenced sample: peripheral blood. The CDR3 sequence is CATSRDQGRFFF. As DNA, the CDR3 is TGTGCCACCAGCAGAGATCAAGGGAGATTTTTCTTT.